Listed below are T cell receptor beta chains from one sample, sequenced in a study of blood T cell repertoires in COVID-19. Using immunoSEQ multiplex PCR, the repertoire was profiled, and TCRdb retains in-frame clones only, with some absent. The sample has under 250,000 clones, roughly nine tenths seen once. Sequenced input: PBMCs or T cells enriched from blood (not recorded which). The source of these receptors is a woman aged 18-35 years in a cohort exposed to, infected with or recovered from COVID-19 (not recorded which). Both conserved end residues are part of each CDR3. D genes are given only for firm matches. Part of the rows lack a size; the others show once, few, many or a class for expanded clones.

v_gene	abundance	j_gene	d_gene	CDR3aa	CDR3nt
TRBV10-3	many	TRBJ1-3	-	CAISDPIRTAHALTGNTIYF	TGTGCCATCAGTGACCCTATTAGGACTGCCCACGCCCTTACTGGAAACACCATATATTTT
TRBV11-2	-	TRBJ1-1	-	CASSFRGGHPNTEAFF	TGTGCCAGCAGCTTTAGGGGGGGACATCCCAACACTGAAGCTTTCTTT
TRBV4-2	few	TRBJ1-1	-	CASSPMQHRPPGDTEAFF	TGTGCCAGCAGCCCCATGCAGCACAGGCCACCTGGGGACACTGAAGCTTTCTTT
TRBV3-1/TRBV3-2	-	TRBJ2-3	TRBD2	CASTPGLAVTDTQYF	TGTGCCAGCACCCCGGGACTAGCGGTCACAGATACGCAGTATTTT
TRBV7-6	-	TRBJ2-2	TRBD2	CASSAPSGSTGELFF	TGTGCCAGCAGCGCGCCTAGCGGGTCCACCGGGGAGCTGTTTTTT
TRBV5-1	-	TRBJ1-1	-	CASSDSLMNTEAFF	TGCGCCAGCAGCGACAGCCTCATGAACACTGAAGCTTTCTTT
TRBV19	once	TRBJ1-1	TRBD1	CASSPRTGGLTEAFF	TGTGCCAGTAGTCCAAGGACAGGGGGGCTCACTGAAGCTTTCTTT
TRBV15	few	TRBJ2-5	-	CATSRDNRGGGTQYF	TGTGCCACCAGCAGAGACAACAGGGGGGGAGGGACCCAGTACTTC
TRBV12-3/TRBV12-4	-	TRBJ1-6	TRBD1	CASTTGVASPLHF	TGTGCCAGCACAACAGGGGTTGCTTCACCCCTCCACTTT
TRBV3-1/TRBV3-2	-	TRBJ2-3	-	CASSQGTSTDSTDTQYF	TGTGCCAGCAGCCAAGGCACGAGCACAGATAGCACAGATACGCAGTATTTT
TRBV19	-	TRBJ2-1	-	CASSIGTGPVEQFF	TGTGCCAGTAGTATAGGTACAGGGCCCGTTGAGCAGTTCTTC
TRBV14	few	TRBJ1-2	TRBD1	CASSPRPMTGSGYGYTF	TGTGCCAGCAGCCCCCGACCCATGACAGGGTCGGGCTATGGCTACACCTTC
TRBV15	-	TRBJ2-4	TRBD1	CATSRDRGQVGIQYF	TGTGCCACCAGCAGAGATAGGGGACAGGTTGGCATTCAGTACTTC
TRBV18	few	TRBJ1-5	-	CASSPAGDSYSNQPQHF	TGTGCCAGCTCACCCGCAGGGGATTCCTATAGCAATCAGCCCCAGCATTTT
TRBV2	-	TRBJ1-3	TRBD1	CASEGTEGNTIYF	TGTGCCAGCGAGGGGACAGAAGGAAACACCATATATTTT
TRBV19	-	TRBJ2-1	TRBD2	CASSMSVGASGSDEQFF	TGTGCCAGTAGTATGTCAGTTGGGGCTAGCGGGAGCGATGAGCAGTTCTTC
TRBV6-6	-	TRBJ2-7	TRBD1	CASSYDRGAYEQYF	TGTGCCAGCAGCTACGACAGGGGCGCCTACGAGCAGTACTTC
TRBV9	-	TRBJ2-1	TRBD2	CASSEAGYTYNEQFF	TGTGCCAGCAGCGAAGCGGGATATACCTACAATGAGCAGTTCTTC
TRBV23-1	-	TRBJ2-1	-	CASSFQGQGTYNEQFF	TGCGCCAGCAGTTTCCAGGGGCAGGGGACCTACAATGAGCAGTTCTTC
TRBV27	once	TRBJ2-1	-	CASSSPSKTGYNEQFF	TGTGCCAGCAGTTCGCCGTCTAAGACGGGGTACAATGAGCAGTTCTTC
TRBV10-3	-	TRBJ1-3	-	CAISESKTDGNTIYF	TGTGCCATCAGTGAGTCGAAGACAGATGGAAACACCATATATTTT
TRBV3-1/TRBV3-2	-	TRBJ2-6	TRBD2	CASSLGLVGVSGANVLTF	TGTGCCAGCAGCCTGGGACTAGTTGGGGTCTCTGGGGCCAACGTCCTGACTTTC
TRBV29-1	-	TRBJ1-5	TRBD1	CSVSGQNDQPQHF	TGCAGCGTCTCGGGACAGAATGATCAGCCCCAGCATTTT
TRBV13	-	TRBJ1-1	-	CASSSRLNTEAFF	TGTGCCAGCAGCTCTAGATTGAACACTGAAGCTTTCTTT
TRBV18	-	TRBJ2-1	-	CASSSLAEDYNEQFF	TGTGCCAGCTCATCCTTAGCGGAGGACTACAATGAGCAGTTCTTC
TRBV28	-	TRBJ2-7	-	CASKGMAYEQYF	TGTGCCAGCAAGGGGATGGCGTACGAGCAGTACTTC
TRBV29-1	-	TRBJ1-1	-	CSASRGRNEAFF	TGCAGCGCCTCCCGCGGGCGCAATGAAGCTTTCTTT
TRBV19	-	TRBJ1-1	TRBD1	CASSFSLFQGASTEAFF	TGTGCCAGTAGTTTCTCCTTATTTCAGGGGGCGAGCACTGAAGCTTTCTTT
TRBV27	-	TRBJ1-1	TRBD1	CASSLWQGVTLTEAFF	TGTGCCAGCAGTTTATGGCAGGGGGTGACCCTCACTGAAGCTTTCTTT
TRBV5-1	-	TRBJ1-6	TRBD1	CASSPLAGQNNSPLHF	TGCGCCAGCAGCCCCCTGGCGGGACAGAATAATTCACCCCTCCACTTT
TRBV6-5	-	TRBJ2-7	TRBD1	CASSYSYGTAAYEQYF	TGTGCCAGCAGTTACTCCTACGGGACAGCGGCCTACGAGCAGTACTTC
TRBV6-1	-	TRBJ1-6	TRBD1	CASSDGGPGGSPLHF	TGTGCCAGCAGTGATGGGGGGCCAGGGGGTTCACCCCTCCACTTT
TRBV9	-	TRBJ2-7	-	CASSVGDITYEQYF	TGTGCCAGCAGCGTAGGGGACATAACCTACGAGCAGTACTTC
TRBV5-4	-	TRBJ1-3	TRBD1	CASSTATGLSGNTIYF	TGTGCCAGCAGCACCGCGACAGGGCTCTCTGGAAACACCATATATTTT
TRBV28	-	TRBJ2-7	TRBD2	CASSETSGGSYEQYF	TGTGCCAGCAGCGAAACTAGCGGGGGGTCTTACGAGCAGTACTTC
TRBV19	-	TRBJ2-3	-	CASSIHTDTQYF	TGTGCCAGTAGTATACACACAGATACGCAGTATTTT
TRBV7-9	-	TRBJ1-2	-	CASSAKVADGYTF	TGTGCCAGCAGCGCGAAGGTAGCGGATGGCTACACCTTC
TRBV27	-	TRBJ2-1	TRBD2	CASSLSLAGGDEQFF	TGTGCCAGCAGTTTAAGTCTAGCGGGAGGGGATGAGCAGTTCTTC
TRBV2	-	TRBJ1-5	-	CASSVEGVRQPQHF	TGTGCCAGCAGTGTAGAGGGGGTTCGTCAGCCCCAGCATTTT
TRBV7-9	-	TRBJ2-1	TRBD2	CASSPRGSGANEQFF	TGTGCCAGCAGCCCCCGGGGTAGCGGGGCGAATGAGCAGTTCTTC